A single sample gave rise to the 6 T cell receptor beta chains below, sequenced in a study of T cells after yellow fever vaccination. TCRdb processed the 5' RACE reads anew with MiXCR; each CDR3 protein has one entry. The repertoire includes around 100,000 distinct CDR3 sequences, approximately 5.5% of them detected once, and about two fifths sits in the top ten. Specimen: CD8+ T cells sorted from PBMCs, collected 10 days after the yellow fever booster vaccination. The receptors here all came from a man aged 18 to 35 who received the YFV17D yellow fever vaccine.

Only a few counts were recorded for this clonotype. V usage is TRBV4-3 and J usage is TRBJ2-3, with 9 bases aligning to TRBD2. From germline, CDR1 is LGHNA and CDR2 YSLEER. The CDR3 has 18 residues. Unmatched junction bases numbered 10, after V lost 1 base and J lost 2 bases. CDR3 nucleotide sequence: TGCGCCAGCAGCCAAGGAAGAGCGGGGGGATTTAACACAGATACGCAGTATTTT. This codes for CASSQGRAGGFNTDTQYF.

In this sample, this clonotype turned up many times. The V and J genes are TRBV12-3 or TRBV12-4 and TRBJ2-3; 9 nucleotides agree with TRBD2. The CDR3 covers 15 residues. V shed 7 bases, J shed 4 bases, and the junction held 9 bases outside the gene matches. CDR3 protein: CASIFGTSSADTQYF. The CDR3 DNA reads TGTGCCAGCATTTTTGGGACTAGCTCTGCAGATACGCAGTATTTT.

This clonotype appeared many times. The rearrangement uses TRBV4-1 and TRBJ2-1; D possibly corresponds to TRBD1 (5 bases). The CDR3 is made up of 12 amino acids. Trimming stripped 3 bases from V and 6 bases from J, with 6 bases between. Germline values: CDR1 MGHRA, CDR2 YSYEKL. CDR3 nucleotide sequence: TGCGCCAGCAGCCAGCAGGGCAATGAGCAGTTCTTC. Amino acids: CASSQQGNEQFF.

This clonotype was seen more than once but under ten times. The chain links TRBV23-1 to TRBJ2-5; 7 bases agree with TRBD2. TRBV23-1 is labeled an ORF, and its function is uncertain. V dropped 0 bases and J dropped 0; count of bases not matched to a gene: 10. The CDR3 is 18 amino acids. CDR3 in DNA: TGCGCCAGCAGTCAATCGAAGAGGGGACTAACGTACCAAGAGACCCAGTACTTC. Translation gives CASSQSKRGLTYQETQYF.

The chain has TRBV11-2 and TRBJ2-7, with D possibly being TRBD2 (5 bases). V was cut by 1 base and J by 0 bases, with 13 bases left in between. The CDR3 covers 16 residues. The germline V gene has CDR1 SGHAT and CDR2 FQNNGV. The CDR3 loop is CASSLGRAGLSYEQYF. The DNA of the CDR3 is TGTGCCAGCAGCTTAGGTCGGGCAGGACTCTCCTACGAGCAGTACTTC.

In this sample, this clonotype turned up a few times. This chain links TRBV20-1 with TRBJ2-7; possibly TRBD1 or TRBD2 for D (5 bases each). This CDR3 has 14 amino acids. CDR1 and CDR2 (germline): DFQATT, SNEGSKA (reference sequence). Trimming took 1 base from V and 0 from J, leaving 10 bases between them. In DNA form, the CDR3 reads TGCAGTGCTAGAGGACAGCGGAGCTCCTACGAGCAGTACGTC. This gives the protein CSARGQRSSYEQYV.